A single T cell receptor beta chain is shown here with its context. This entry comes from a study of blood T cell repertoires in COVID-19. Overall study: Italy, Spain and the United States were the sources of the convalescent and acute COVID-19 samples. PBMCs, B-cell-depleted T cells, or T cells provided the cDNA or gDNA that made up the material.

The V gene's germline CDR1 is SEHNR and CDR2 FQNEAQ (reference sequence). The CDR3 has 15 residues. V lost 4 bases, J lost 8 bases, and 8 bases stayed unmatched. Original processing methods: Nucleated cell counts were estimated from reference gene primer amplification. This table comes from immunoSEQ multiplex PCR, and its TCRdb copy is limited to in-frame clones, with some not included. V and J calls and clone size are copied from that table; D and trimming were computed from the DNA. The table includes 300,000 or so clones, approximately 87% detected once. The material sequenced was peripheral blood. The chain couples TRBV7-9 to TRBJ1-6; TRBD1 matches at 7 bases. The clonotype was recovered from a woman between 35 and 50 years old who had recovered from COVID-19. The CDR3 bases are TGTGCCAGCAGCTCTAGGGACAGCTCTTATTCACCCCTCCACTTT. This encodes CASSSRDSSYSPLHF.